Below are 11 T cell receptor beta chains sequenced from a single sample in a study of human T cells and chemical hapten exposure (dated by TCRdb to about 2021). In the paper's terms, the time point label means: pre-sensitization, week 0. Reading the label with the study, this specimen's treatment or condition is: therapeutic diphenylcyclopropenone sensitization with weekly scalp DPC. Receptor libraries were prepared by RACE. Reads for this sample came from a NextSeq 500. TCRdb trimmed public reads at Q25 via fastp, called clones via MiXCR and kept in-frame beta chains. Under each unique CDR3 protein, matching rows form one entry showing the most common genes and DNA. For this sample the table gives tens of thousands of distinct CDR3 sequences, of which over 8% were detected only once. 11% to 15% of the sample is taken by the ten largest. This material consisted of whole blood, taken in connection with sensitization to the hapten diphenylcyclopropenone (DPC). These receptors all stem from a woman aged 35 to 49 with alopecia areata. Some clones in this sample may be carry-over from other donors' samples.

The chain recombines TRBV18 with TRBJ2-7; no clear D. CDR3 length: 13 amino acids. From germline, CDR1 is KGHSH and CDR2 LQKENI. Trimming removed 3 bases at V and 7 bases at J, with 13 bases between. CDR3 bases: TGTGCCAGCTCACCCGTCCAGGCCGGGGAGCAGTACTTC. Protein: CASSPVQAGEQYF.

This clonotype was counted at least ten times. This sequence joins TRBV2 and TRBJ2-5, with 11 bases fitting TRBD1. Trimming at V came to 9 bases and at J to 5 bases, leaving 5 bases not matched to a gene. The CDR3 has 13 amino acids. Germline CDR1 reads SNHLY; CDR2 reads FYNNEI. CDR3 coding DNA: TGTGCCAGAGGGACAGGGGGTATGGAGACCCAGTACTTC. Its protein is CARGTGGMETQYF.

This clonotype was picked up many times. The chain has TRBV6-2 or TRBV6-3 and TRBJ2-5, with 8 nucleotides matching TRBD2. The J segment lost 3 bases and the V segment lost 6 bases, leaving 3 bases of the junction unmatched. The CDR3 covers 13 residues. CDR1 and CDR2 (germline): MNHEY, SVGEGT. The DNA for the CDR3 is TGTGCCAGCAGGATGACTAGCGAAGAGACCCAGTACTTC. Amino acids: CASRMTSEETQYF.

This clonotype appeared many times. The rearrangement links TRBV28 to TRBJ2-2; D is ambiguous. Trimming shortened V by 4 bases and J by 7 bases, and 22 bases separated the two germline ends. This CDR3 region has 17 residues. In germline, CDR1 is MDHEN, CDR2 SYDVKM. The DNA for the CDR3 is TGTGCCAGCAGTTCACTGGCTTTTGGAAGCGACGTCGGGGAGCTGTTTTTT. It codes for CASSSLAFGSDVGELFF.

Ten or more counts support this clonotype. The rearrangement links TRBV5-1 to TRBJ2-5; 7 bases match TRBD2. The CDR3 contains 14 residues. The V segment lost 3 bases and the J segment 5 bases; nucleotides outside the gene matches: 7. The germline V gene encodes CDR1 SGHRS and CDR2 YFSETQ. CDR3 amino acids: CASSSRGVRETQYF. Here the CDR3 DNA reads TGCGCCAGCAGCTCCCGGGGGGTTCGGGAGACCCAGTACTTC.

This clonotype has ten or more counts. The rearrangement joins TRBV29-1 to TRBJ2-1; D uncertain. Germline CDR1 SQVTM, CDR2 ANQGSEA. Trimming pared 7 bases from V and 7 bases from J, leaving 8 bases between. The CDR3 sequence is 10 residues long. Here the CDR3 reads CSALENEQFF. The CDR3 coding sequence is TGCAGCGCCCTGGAAAATGAGCAGTTCTTC.

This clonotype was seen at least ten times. CDR3 sequence reads: CSARDGDYGYTF. The CDR3 bases are TGCAGTGCTCGCGACGGTGACTATGGCTACACCTTC. The V and J genes are TRBV20-1 and TRBJ1-2; D not certain. CDR1 DFQATT and CDR2 SNEGSKA come from the germline V gene (reference sequence). The length of the CDR3 is 12 residues. Trimming left V 5 bases short and J 3 bases short, with 10 bases between.

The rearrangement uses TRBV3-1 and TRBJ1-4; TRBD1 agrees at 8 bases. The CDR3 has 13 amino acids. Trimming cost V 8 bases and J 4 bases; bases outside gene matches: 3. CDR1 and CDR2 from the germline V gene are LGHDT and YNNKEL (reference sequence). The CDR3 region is CASGTGVNEKLFF. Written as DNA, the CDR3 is TGTGCCAGCGGGACAGGCGTTAATGAAAAACTGTTTTTT.

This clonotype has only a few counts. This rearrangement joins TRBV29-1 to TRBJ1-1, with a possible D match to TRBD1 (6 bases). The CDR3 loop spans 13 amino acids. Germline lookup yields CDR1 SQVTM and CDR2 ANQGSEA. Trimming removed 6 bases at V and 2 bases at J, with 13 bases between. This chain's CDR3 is CSVTGSDNTEAFF. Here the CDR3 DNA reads TGCAGCGTGACAGGCTCAGATAACACTGAAGCTTTCTTT.

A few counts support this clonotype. CDR3 bases: TGTGCCAGCAGCGTTTCTAGCGGTGCCTACGAGCAGTACTTC. Residues: CASSVSSGAYEQYF. The genes are TRBV9 and TRBJ2-7, with 7 bases matching TRBD2. CDR3 length equals 14 residues. V lost 2 bases, J lost 2 bases, and 4 bases stayed unmatched. The germline V gene has CDR1 SGDLS and CDR2 YYNGEE.

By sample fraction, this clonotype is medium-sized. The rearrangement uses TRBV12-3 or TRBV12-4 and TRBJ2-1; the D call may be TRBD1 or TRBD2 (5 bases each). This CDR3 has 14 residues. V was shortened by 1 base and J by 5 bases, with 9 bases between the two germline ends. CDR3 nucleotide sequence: TGTGCCAGCAGTTTAGAGGGGACGAACAATGAGCAGTTCTTC. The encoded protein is CASSLEGTNNEQFF.